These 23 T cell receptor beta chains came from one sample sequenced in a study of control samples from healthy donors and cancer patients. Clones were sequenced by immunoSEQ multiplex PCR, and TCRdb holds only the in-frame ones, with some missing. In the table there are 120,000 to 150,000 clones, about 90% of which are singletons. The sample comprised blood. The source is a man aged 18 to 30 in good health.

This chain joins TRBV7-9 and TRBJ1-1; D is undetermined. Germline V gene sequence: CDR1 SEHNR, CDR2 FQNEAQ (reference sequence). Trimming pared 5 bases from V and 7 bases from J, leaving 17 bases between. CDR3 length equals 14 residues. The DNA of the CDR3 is TGTGCCAGCAGCGAAAGCTTACCGGGAATTGAAGCTTTCTTT. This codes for CASSESLPGIEAFF.

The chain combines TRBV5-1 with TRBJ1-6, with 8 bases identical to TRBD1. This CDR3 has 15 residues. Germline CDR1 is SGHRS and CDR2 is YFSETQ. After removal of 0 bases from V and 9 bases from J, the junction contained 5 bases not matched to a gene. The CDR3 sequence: CASSLESGGSSPLHF. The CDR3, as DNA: TGCGCCAGCAGCTTGGAGTCAGGGGGCTCTTCACCCCTCCACTTT.

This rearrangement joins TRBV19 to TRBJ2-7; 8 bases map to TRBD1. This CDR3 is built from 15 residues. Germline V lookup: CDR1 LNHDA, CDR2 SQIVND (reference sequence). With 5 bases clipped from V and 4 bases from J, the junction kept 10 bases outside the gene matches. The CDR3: CASSSDRGQGYEQYF. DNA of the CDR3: TGTGCCAGTAGTTCCGACAGGGGCCAGGGGTACGAGCAGTACTTC.

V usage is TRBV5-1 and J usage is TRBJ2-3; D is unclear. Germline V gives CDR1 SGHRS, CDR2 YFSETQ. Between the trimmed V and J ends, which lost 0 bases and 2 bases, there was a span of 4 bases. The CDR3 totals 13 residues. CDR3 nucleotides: TGCGCCAGCAGCTTGGTCGTCACAGATACGCAGTATTTT. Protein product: CASSLVVTDTQYF.

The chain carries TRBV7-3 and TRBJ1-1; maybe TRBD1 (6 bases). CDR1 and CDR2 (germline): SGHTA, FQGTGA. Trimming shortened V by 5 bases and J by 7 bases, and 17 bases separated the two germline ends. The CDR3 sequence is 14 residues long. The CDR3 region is CASSPGTGMGEAFF. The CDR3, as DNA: TGTGCCAGCAGCCCCGGCACAGGGATGGGTGAAGCTTTCTTT.

In nucleotides, the CDR3 is TGTGCCAGCAGCCCTAGCGGGGCCGGAGGGGGCACCATATATTTT. It yields the protein CASSPSGAGGGTIYF. This chain links TRBV7-3 with TRBJ1-3; D is possibly TRBD1 (6 bases). The CDR3 extends over 15 amino acids. Deletions cut 5 bases from V and 9 bases from J, with 20 bases between. The germline gives CDR1 SGHTA, CDR2 FQGTGA.

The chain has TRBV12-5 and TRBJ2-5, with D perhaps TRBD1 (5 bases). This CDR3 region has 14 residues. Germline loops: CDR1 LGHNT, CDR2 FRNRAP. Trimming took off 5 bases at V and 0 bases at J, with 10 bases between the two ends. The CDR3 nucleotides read TGTGCTAGTGGTCAGAACAGGAACCAAGAGACCCAGTACTTC. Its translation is CASGQNRNQETQYF.

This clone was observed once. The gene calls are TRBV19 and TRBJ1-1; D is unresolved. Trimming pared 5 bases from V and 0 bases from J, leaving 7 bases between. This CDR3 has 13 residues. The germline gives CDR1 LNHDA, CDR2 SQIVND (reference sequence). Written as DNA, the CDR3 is TGTGCCAGTAGTTTAGGCATGAACACTGAAGCTTTCTTT. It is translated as CASSLGMNTEAFF.

This CDR3 reads CASSVRPRGTQYF. The DNA of the CDR3 is TGTGCCAGCAGCGTACGCCCTCGGGGGACCCAGTACTTC. The chain recombines TRBV11-3 with TRBJ2-5, with D perhaps matching TRBD2 (5 bases). CDR3 length equals 13 residues. V was trimmed by 5 bases and J by 7 bases, leaving 14 bases between them. Germline CDR1 reads SGHNT; CDR2 reads YENEEA.

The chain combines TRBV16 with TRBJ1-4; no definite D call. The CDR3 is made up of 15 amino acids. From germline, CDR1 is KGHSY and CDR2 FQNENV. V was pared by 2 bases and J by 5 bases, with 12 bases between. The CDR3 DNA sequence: TGTGCCAGCAGCCAAATCCGGGGAAGGAATGAAAAACTGTTTTTT. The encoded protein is CASSQIRGRNEKLFF.

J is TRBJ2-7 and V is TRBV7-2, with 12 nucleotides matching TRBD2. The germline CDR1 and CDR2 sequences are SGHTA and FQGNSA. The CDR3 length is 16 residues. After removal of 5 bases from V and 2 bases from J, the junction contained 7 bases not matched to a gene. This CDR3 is CASSITSGGSTYEQYF. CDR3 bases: TGTGCCAGCAGCATTACTAGCGGGGGGTCTACCTACGAGCAGTACTTC.

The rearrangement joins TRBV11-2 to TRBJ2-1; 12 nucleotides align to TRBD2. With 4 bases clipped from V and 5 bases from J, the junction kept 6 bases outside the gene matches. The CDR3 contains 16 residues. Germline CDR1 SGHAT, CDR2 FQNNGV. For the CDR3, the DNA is TGTGCCAGCAGCTCCCTAGCGGGGGGGATCAACAATGAGCAGTTCTTC. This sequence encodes CASSSLAGGINNEQFF. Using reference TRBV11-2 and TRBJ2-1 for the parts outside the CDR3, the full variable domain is EAGVAQSPRYKIIEKRQSVAFWCNPISGHATLYWYQQILGQGPKLLIQFQNNGVVDDSQLPKDRFSAERLKGVDSTLKIQPAKLEDSAVYLCASSSLAGGINNEQFFGPGTRLTVL.

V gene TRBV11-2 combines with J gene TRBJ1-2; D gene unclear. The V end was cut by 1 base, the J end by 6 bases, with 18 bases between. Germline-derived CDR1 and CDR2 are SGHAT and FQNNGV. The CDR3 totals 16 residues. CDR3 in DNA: TGTGCCAGCAGCTTAGGGCCGGGCGGATTGATCGATGGCTACACCTTC. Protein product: CASSLGPGGLIDGYTF.

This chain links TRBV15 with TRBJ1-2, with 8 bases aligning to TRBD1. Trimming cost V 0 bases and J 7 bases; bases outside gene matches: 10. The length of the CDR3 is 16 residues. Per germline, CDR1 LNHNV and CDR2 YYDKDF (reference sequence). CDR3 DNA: TGTGCCACCAGCAGAGATTATCAGGACAGGGTGGGTGGCTACACCTTC. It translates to CATSRDYQDRVGGYTF.

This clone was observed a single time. CDR3 DNA sequence: TGTGCCAGCAGTCCCGCAGGAGACCCGAAGGGGGAGCTGTTTTTT. The encoded protein is CASSPAGDPKGELFF. V gene TRBV6-2 or TRBV6-3 combines with J gene TRBJ2-2; D gene ambiguous. The length of the CDR3 is 15 residues. CDR1 is MNHEY and CDR2 is SVGEGT in the germline V gene. Trimming left V 5 bases short and J 8 bases short, with 18 bases between.

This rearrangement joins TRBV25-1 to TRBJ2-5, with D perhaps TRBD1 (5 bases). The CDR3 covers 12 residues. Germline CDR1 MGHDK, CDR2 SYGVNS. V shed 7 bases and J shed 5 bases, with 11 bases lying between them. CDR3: CASIGDRETQYF. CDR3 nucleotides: TGTGCCAGCATAGGGGATCGGGAGACCCAGTACTTC.

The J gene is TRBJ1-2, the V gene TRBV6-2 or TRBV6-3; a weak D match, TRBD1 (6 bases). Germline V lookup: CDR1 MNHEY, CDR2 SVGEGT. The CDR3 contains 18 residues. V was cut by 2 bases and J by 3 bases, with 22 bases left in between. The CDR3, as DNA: TGTGCCAGCAGTTACACCTCCGGGACACAGGAGGTATACTATGGCTACACCTTC. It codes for CASSYTSGTQEVYYGYTF.

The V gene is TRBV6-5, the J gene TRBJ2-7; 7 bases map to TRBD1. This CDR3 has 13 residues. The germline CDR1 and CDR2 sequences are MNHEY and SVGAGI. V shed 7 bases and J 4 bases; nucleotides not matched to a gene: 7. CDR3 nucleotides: TGTGCCAGCACCAAGGGGGCGGGTTACGAGCAGTACTTC. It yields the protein CASTKGAGYEQYF.

The CDR3 spells CAIRGGSGTVNEQFF. The CDR3 DNA sequence: TGTGCCATCCGAGGAGGGTCAGGGACCGTCAATGAGCAGTTCTTC. This chain links TRBV10-3 with TRBJ2-1; D perhaps matches TRBD2 (6 bases). Germline-derived CDR1 and CDR2 are ENHRY and SYGVKD. Trimming removed 8 bases from V and 6 bases from J, with 20 bases in between. The CDR3 is 15 residues long.

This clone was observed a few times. The CDR3 protein is CASSEEAGGSYNEQFF. Written as DNA, the CDR3 is TGTGCCAGCAGTGAAGAAGCGGGGGGCTCCTACAATGAGCAGTTCTTC. The chain employs TRBV6-1 and TRBJ2-1; 9 bases match TRBD2. CDR1 is MNHNS and CDR2 is SASEGT in the germline V gene. V shed 1 base and J 0 bases; nucleotides not matched to a gene: 1. This CDR3 is 16 amino acids long.

In nucleotides, the CDR3 is TGTGCCAGCAGTCAGGGCTATGGCTACACCTTC. Translating gives CASSQGYGYTF. The chain is built from TRBV27 and TRBJ1-2, with D tentatively TRBD1 (5 bases). CDR3 length: 11 residues. V lost 5 bases and J lost 4, with 5 bases in between. Germline CDR1 reads MNHEY; CDR2 reads SMNVEV (reference sequence).

CDR3 loop: CASSFSSSNYGYTF. Written as DNA, the CDR3 is TGTGCCAGCAGCTTTTCTTCATCGAACTATGGCTACACCTTC. The chain uses TRBV5-6 and TRBJ1-2; D is undetermined. This CDR3 is 14 amino acids long. V was pared by 2 bases and J by 2 bases, with 10 bases between. Per the germline V gene, CDR1 is SGHDT and CDR2 is YYEEEE. Full variable domain (remainder filled in from reference TRBV5-6 and TRBJ1-2): DAGVTQSPTHLIKTRGQQVTLRCSPKSGHDTVSWYQQALGQGPQFIFQYYEEEERQRGNFPDRFSGHQFPNYSSELNVNALLLGDSALYLCASSFSSSNYGYTFGSGTRLTVV.

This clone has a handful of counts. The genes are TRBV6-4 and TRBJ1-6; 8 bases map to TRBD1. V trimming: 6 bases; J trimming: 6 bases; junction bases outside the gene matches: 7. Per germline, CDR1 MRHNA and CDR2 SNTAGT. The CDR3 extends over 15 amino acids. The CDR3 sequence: CASRGQGKCNSPLHF. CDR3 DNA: TGTGCCAGCAGAGGACAGGGTAAGTGTAATTCACCCCTCCACTTT.